This T cell receptor beta chain was captured by sequencing in a study of cytotoxic CD8 clonotypes in ibrutinib-treated CLL. Overall study context: An average of around 250,000 productive templates and around 100,000 productive rearrangements was obtained per sample.

The protocol was immunoSEQ multiplex PCR, while the TCRdb copy is restricted to in-frame clones and leaves out a portion. There are 150,000 to 200,000 clones in the sample; more than 70% occur only once, and approximately 3% lies in the top ten. This CDR3 has 15 residues. The germline V gene encodes CDR1 LNHDA and CDR2 SQIVND (reference sequence). V was cut by 5 bases and J by 2 bases, with 12 bases left in between. The V gene is TRBV19, the J gene TRBJ2-2; D perhaps matches TRBD2 (5 bases). Sample: PBMCs, taken at disease progression, from a patient treated with ibrutinib. The clonotype originates from a human donor with chronic lymphocytic leukemia. The CDR3, as DNA: TGTGCCAGTAGTGTAGGAGGCAGAAACACCGGGGAGCTGTTTTTT. Translation gives CASSVGGRNTGELFF.